The entry below describes one T cell receptor (beta chain). This entry is derived from a study of T cells after yellow fever vaccination. The 5'RACE template-switching step produced TCR cDNA and added a universal primer site and UMIs. TCRdb reprocessed the 5' RACE reads via MiXCR and lists one record per CDR3 protein. The sample yields some 300,000 distinct CDR3 sequences, 8.7% seen once. V lost 5 bases to trimming and J lost 2 bases, with 11 bases between them. The germline CDR1 and CDR2 sequences are SGHTA and FQGNSA. CDR3 length: 14 residues. This chain connects TRBV7-2 to TRBJ2-3; D may be TRBD2 (6 bases). Sequences were derived from CD4+ T cells sorted from PBMCs, sampled 5 days after the yellow fever booster vaccination. The TCR was taken from a man younger than 35 who received the YFV17D yellow fever vaccine. The CDR3 nucleotides read TGTGCCAGCAGCCACCGGACTAACACAGATACGCAGTATTTT. It yields the protein CASSHRTNTDTQYF.